This T cell receptor (beta chain) was found in a study of cytomegalovirus exposure and HLA in healthy donors. Whole-study context: Among the approximately 430 donors who were genotyped, roughly 85% fell in the genetic ancestry cluster that is associated with self-reported Caucasian donors. Study conclusions and caveats: TCR beta chain V- and J-gene trimming was linked, in a later analysis, to a missense variant in DCLRE1C.

PCR amplification relied on 60 Vbeta primers (plus 13 Jbeta primers). Repertoires were generated with immunoSEQ multiplex PCR, while TCRdb's copy carries only in-frame clones and drops some. The sample includes fewer than 200,000 clones, more than 75% of them seen just once. In germline, CDR1 is MNHNS, CDR2 SASEGT. The CDR3 has 13 residues. The germline V and J ends were trimmed by 2 bases and 5 bases, with 9 bases remaining between them. Each donor's status was that of a healthy bone marrow donor. Note on this clone: What it binds is not known.

V usage is TRBV6-1 and J usage is TRBJ1-2; the D gene is possibly TRBD1 (6 bases). This TCR came from a young woman in good health and CMV-seropositive. Sequencing input: PBMCs. As DNA, the CDR3 is TGTGCCAGCAGTGAATGGGACAAGTATGGCTACACCTTC. Its protein is CASSEWDKYGYTF.